These 24 T cell receptor beta chains originate from one sample sequenced in a study of response to subunit inactivated influenza vaccine. TCRdb fed the RT-PCR reads into MiXCR, producing one record per CDR3 protein. The sample has 500,000 to 550,000 distinct CDR3 sequences; 6% to 9% are singletons. Specimen: PBMCs from blood, collected 23 to 25 months after vaccination. The receptors were sampled from a man between 45 and 75 years old who received an inactivated influenza vaccine.

This clonotype was seen repeatedly, ten times or more. The chain couples TRBV6-2 or TRBV6-3 to TRBJ2-7; 7 bases are a match to TRBD2. This CDR3 region has 17 residues. Germline V gene data show CDR1 as MNHEY and CDR2 as SVGEGT. Losses at the gene ends were 1 base for V and 0 bases for J; bases not matched to a gene: 9. CDR3 sequence reads: CASSYFPSGPFSYEQYF. CDR3 sequence (DNA): TGTGCCAGCAGTTACTTTCCTAGCGGTCCTTTCTCCTACGAGCAGTACTTC.

This sequence joins TRBV7-2 and TRBJ2-3, with 9 bases aligning to TRBD1. This CDR3 is built from 16 residues. V shed 5 bases and J 5 bases; nucleotides not matched to a gene: 11. CDR1 and CDR2 (germline): SGHTA, FQGNSA. The CDR3 reads CASSPAPGQGIDTQYF. Written as DNA, the CDR3 is TGTGCCAGCAGCCCGGCTCCGGGACAGGGAATAGATACGCAGTATTTT.

This clonotype showed up just a few times. The V gene is TRBV5-5, the J gene TRBJ2-4; D unresolved. CDR1 is SGHKS and CDR2 is YYEKEE in the germline V gene (reference sequence). V was shortened by 1 base and J by 0 bases, with 11 bases between the two germline ends. The CDR3 is 16 amino acids. The CDR3 region has the DNA TGTGCCAGCAGCTTGACCCATCAACTAGCCAAAAACATTCAGTACTTC. This codes for CASSLTHQLAKNIQYF.

The CDR3: CSASPQLRTDTQYF. The CDR3 DNA sequence: TGCAGTGCTAGCCCCCAGCTTCGCACAGATACGCAGTATTTT. The chain is built from TRBV20-1 and TRBJ2-3; D unresolved. In germline, CDR1 is DFQATT, CDR2 SNEGSKA (reference sequence). CDR3 length: 14 residues. The V end lost 3 bases, the J end lost 1 base, and 11 bases lay between the germline ends.

This clonotype was counted only a few times. The chain employs TRBV28 and TRBJ1-2; TRBD1 aligns across 7 bases. The CDR3 is 12 amino acids. The J segment lost 4 bases and the V segment lost 10 bases, leaving 6 bases of the junction unmatched. Germline values: CDR1 MDHEN, CDR2 SYDVKM. The CDR3: CATRGQSYGYTF. CDR3 DNA sequence: TGTGCCACCCGGGGACAGAGCTATGGCTACACCTTC.

This clonotype was recorded many times. The chain is built from TRBV11-1 and TRBJ2-5; no clear D. The V and J ends lost 3 bases and 1 base respectively, with 15 bases between them. Germline values: CDR1 SGHAT, CDR2 FQDESV (reference sequence). This CDR3 has 16 amino acids. The CDR3 coding sequence is TGTGCCAGCAGCTTTCAGGCCCGATCATCCCAAGAGACCCAGTACTTC. Amino acid sequence: CASSFQARSSQETQYF.

This clonotype came up a few times. The chain couples TRBV14 to TRBJ2-2, with a weak D call TRBD1 (6 bases). Trimming took off 4 bases at V and 1 base at J, with 16 bases between the two ends. Germline lookup yields CDR1 SGHDN and CDR2 FVKESK. The CDR3 totals 17 residues. DNA of the CDR3: TGTGCCAGCAGCCCAAGTCAGGGGTTTTGGAACACCGGGGAGCTGTTTTTT. It encodes CASSPSQGFWNTGELFF.

This clonotype was seen only a few times. The J gene is TRBJ2-1, the V gene TRBV6-1, with TRBD2 matching 8 bases. Looked up from germline, CDR1 is MNHNS and CDR2 is SASEGT. The CDR3 is 14 amino acids. V trimming: 10 bases; J trimming: 7 bases; junction bases outside the gene matches: 12. CDR3 DNA sequence: TGTGCCACCTCACCGGGGGGGTCAGTAAATGAGCAGTTCTTC. This codes for CATSPGGSVNEQFF.

This clonotype appeared many times. This rearrangement joins TRBV9 to TRBJ2-7; TRBD2 agrees at 10 bases. CDR1 and CDR2 from the germline V gene are SGDLS and YYNGEE. CDR3 length equals 16 residues. Trimming at V came to 4 bases and at J to 5 bases, leaving 12 bases not matched to a gene. CDR3 sequence: CASSTSGTSAVHEQYF. The DNA for the CDR3 is TGTGCCAGCAGCACCTCCGGGACTAGCGCAGTCCACGAGCAGTACTTC.

This clonotype was observed a handful of times. The V and J genes are TRBV28 and TRBJ2-5; D remains unclear. The V gene's germline CDR1 is MDHEN and CDR2 SYDVKM. This CDR3 is built from 13 residues. V lost 2 bases, J lost 3 bases, and 7 bases lay in between. CDR3 amino acids: CASSLPVEETQYF. DNA of the CDR3: TGTGCCAGCAGTTTACCGGTGGAAGAGACCCAGTACTTC. Combining the CDR3 with reference TRBV28 and TRBJ2-5 gives the whole variable domain DVKVTQSSRYLVKRTGEKVFLECVQDMDHENMFWYRQDPGLGLRLIYFSYDVKMKEKGDIPEGYSVSREKKERFSLILESASTNQTSMYLCASSLPVEETQYFGPGTRLLVL.

The chain recombines TRBV27 with TRBJ2-7; D is uncertain. With 4 bases removed from V and 0 bases from J, the gap between germline ends came to 13 bases. There are 15 residues in the CDR3. From germline, CDR1 is MNHEY and CDR2 SMNVEV (reference sequence). CDR3 in amino acids: CASSWVAEGSYEQYF. CDR3 DNA sequence: TGTGCCAGCAGTTGGGTGGCAGAAGGCTCCTACGAGCAGTACTTC.

This clonotype was counted many times. The chain carries TRBV2 and TRBJ1-1; 12 bases line up with TRBD1. Germline V gives CDR1 SNHLY, CDR2 FYNNEI. V was pared by 8 bases and J by 5 bases, with 9 bases of the junction left unmatched. The CDR3 covers 15 residues. The CDR3 nucleotides are TGTGCCAGCCGGGACAGGGGGCCGACCGGGACTGAAGCTTTCTTT. Protein: CASRDRGPTGTEAFF. The full variable domain, rest sourced from reference TRBV2 and TRBJ1-1, is EPEVTQTPSHQVTQMGQEVILRCVPISNHLYFYWYRQILGQKVEFLVSFYNNEISEKSEIFDDQFSVERPDGSNFTLKIRSTKLEDSAMYFCASRDRGPTGTEAFFGQGTRLTVV.

This clonotype was observed a handful of times. V and J are TRBV11-2 and TRBJ2-7; D perhaps matches TRBD1 (5 bases). V gave up 1 base and J gave up 3 bases, with 16 bases separating them. Germline V lookup: CDR1 SGHAT, CDR2 FQNNGV. The CDR3 totals 16 residues. The CDR3 sequence is CASSLVQQGHLYEQYF. The CDR3 DNA sequence: TGTGCCAGCAGCTTAGTTCAGCAGGGTCATCTCTACGAGCAGTACTTC.

In its sample, this clonotype was seen many times. This rearrangement joins TRBV15 to TRBJ1-5; D may be TRBD1 (5 bases). The V gene lost 4 bases and the J gene lost 1 base, with 17 bases spanning the gap. This CDR3 comprises 17 residues. Germline V gene lookup returns CDR1 LNHNV and CDR2 YYDKDF (reference sequence). The CDR3 protein is CATSKDQGTVSNQPQHF. The CDR3 coding sequence is TGTGCCACCAGCAAAGATCAGGGTACAGTGAGCAATCAGCCCCAGCATTTT.

The V gene is TRBV4-2, the J gene TRBJ2-1, with D possibly matching TRBD2 (6 bases). The CDR3 is 15 residues long. CDR1 is LGHNA and CDR2 is YNFKEQ in the germline V gene. Trimming removed 0 bases at V and 6 bases at J, with 12 bases between. The CDR3 region has the DNA TGTGCCAGCAGCCAAGAAGGCGGGGCGTTCAATGAGCAGTTCTTC. Encoded protein: CASSQEGGAFNEQFF.

This clonotype was detected only a few times. The chain combines TRBV7-9 with TRBJ2-7; no reliable D call. V was cut by 5 bases and J by 4 bases, with 15 bases left in between. Germline values: CDR1 SEHNR, CDR2 FQNEAQ (reference sequence). This CDR3 has 14 residues. CDR3 sequence reads: CASSTGPTSYEQYF. The CDR3, as DNA: TGTGCCAGCAGCACCGGACCGACCTCATACGAGCAGTACTTC.

This clonotype occurred many times. The chain uses TRBV5-1 and TRBJ1-4; the D gene is possibly TRBD1 (5 bases). CDR3 size: 15 residues. Trimming took off 4 bases at V and 3 bases at J, with 13 bases between the two ends. Germline lookup yields CDR1 SGHRS and CDR2 YFSETQ. DNA of the CDR3: TGCGCCAGCAGCCCTCGTGACAGCTCTAATGAAAAACTGTTTTTT. This sequence encodes CASSPRDSSNEKLFF.

This clonotype turned up a few times. The chain combines TRBV11-2 with TRBJ2-4; D is perhaps TRBD1 (6 bases). Germline V gene data show CDR1 as SGHAT and CDR2 as FQNNGV. The V gene lost 6 bases and the J gene lost 6 bases, with 18 bases spanning the gap. The CDR3 is made up of 15 amino acids. CDR3 sequence (DNA): TGTGCCAGCAGGCCCGCCGGGACACCGGGAAACATTCAGTACTTC. This codes for CASRPAGTPGNIQYF.

This clonotype was found many times. V and J are TRBV28 and TRBJ1-5; 8 nucleotides agree with TRBD1. The CDR3 covers 16 residues. Germline V gene lookup returns CDR1 MDHEN and CDR2 SYDVKM. The junction had 7 bases not matched to a gene; V was cut back by 3 bases and J by 3 bases. In DNA form, the CDR3 reads TGTGCCAGCAGTTTTTTTAGGACAGGGCTCAATCAGCCCCAGCATTTT. Its protein product is CASSFFRTGLNQPQHF.

This clonotype was detected ten times or more. The chain is built from TRBV12-3 or TRBV12-4 and TRBJ2-7; 9 bases are shared with TRBD1. Germline trimming cut 5 bases from V and 4 bases from J; bases unmatched to any gene: 9. CDR3 length equals 15 residues. The CDR3 is CASSGGTGTVYEQYF. CDR3 bases: TGTGCCAGCAGTGGGGGGACAGGGACCGTTTACGAGCAGTACTTC.

The table lists this clonotype with a few counts. This chain uses TRBV20-1 with TRBJ1-5; a possible D gene is TRBD1 (5 bases). This CDR3 region has 14 residues. Germline CDR1 DFQATT, CDR2 SNEGSKA (reference sequence). V lost 0 bases and J lost 3, with 9 bases in between. This CDR3 is CSARDGTVNQPQHF. Here the CDR3 DNA reads TGCAGTGCTAGAGATGGGACGGTCAATCAGCCCCAGCATTTT.

There are many counts of this clonotype. The CDR3 sequence is CASSPNALAGTLTYNEQFF. The CDR3 nucleotides read TGCGCCAGCAGCCCGAATGCGCTAGCGGGCACATTAACCTACAATGAGCAGTTCTTC. The genes are TRBV4-3 and TRBJ2-1; TRBD2 matches at 8 bases. The CDR3 has 19 amino acids. Trimming cost V 4 bases and J 2 bases; bases outside gene matches: 16. The germline CDR1 and CDR2 sequences are LGHNA and YSLEER.

The genes are TRBV4-2 and TRBJ2-2; TRBD1 matches 7 bases. Germline V gene data show CDR1 as LGHNA and CDR2 as YNFKEQ. The CDR3 length is 18 residues. The trim removed 2 bases at V and 3 bases at J, leaving 12 bases unmatched. The CDR3 here is CASSQRVQGPRYTGELFF. The CDR3 DNA sequence: TGTGCCAGCAGCCAAAGGGTACAGGGGCCGCGGTACACCGGGGAGCTGTTTTTT.

In this sample, this clonotype turned up a few times. The V call is TRBV3-1, the J call TRBJ2-7, with TRBD2 matching 13 bases. V lost 4 bases to trimming and J lost 3 bases; unmatched junction nucleotides: 3. The CDR3 consists of 15 residues. CDR1 is LGHDT and CDR2 is YNNKEL in the germline V gene (reference sequence). CDR3 region: CASSPLAGGYYEQYF. The CDR3 coding sequence is TGTGCCAGCAGCCCACTAGCGGGAGGGTACTACGAGCAGTACTTC.